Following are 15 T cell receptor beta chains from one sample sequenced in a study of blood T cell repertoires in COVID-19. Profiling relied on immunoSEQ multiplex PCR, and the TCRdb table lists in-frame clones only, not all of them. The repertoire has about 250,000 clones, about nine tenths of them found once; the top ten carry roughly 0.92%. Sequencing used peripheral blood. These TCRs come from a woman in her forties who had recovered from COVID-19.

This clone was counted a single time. CDR3 protein: CSASNYQRDDMETQYF. In nucleotides, the CDR3 is TGCAGTGCTAGTAATTACCAGCGGGATGATATGGAGACCCAGTACTTC. The V gene is TRBV20-1, the J gene TRBJ2-5, with 7 bases aligning to TRBD2. Germline-derived CDR1 and CDR2 are DFQATT and SNEGSKA (reference sequence). V lost 3 bases and J lost 5; bases outside the gene matches: 15. CDR3 length: 16 residues.

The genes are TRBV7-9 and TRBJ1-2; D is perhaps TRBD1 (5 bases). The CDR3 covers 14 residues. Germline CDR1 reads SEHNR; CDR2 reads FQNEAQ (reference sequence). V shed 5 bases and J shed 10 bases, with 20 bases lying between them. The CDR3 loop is CASSEETGGRDYTF. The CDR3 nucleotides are TGTGCCAGCAGCGAGGAAACAGGTGGTCGCGACTACACCTTC. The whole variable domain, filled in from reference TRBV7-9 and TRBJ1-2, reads DTGVSQNPRHKITKRGQNVTFRCDPISEHNRLYWYRQTLGQGPEFLTYFQNEAQLEKSRLLSDRFSAERPKGSFSTLEIQRTEQGDSAMYLCASSEETGGRDYTFGSGTRLTVV.

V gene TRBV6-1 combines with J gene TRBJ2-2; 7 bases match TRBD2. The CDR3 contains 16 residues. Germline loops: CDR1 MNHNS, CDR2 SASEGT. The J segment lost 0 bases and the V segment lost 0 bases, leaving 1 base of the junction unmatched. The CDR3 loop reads CASSEAGGTNTGELFF. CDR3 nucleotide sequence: TGTGCCAGCAGTGAAGCGGGAGGGACGAACACCGGGGAGCTGTTTTTT.

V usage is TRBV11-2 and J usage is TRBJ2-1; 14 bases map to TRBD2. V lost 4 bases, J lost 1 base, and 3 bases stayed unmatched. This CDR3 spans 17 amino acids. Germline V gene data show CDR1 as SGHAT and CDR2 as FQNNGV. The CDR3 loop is CASSSRLAGGSYNEQFF. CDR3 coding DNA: TGTGCCAGCAGCTCACGACTAGCGGGAGGGTCCTACAATGAGCAGTTCTTC.

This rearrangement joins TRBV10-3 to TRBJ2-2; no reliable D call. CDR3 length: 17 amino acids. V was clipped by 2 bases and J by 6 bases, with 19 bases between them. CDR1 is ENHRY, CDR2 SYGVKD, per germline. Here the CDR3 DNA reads TGTGCCATCAGTGAGCGTTCTAAGGAGTTCAACGCCGGGGAGCTGTTTTTT. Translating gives CAISERSKEFNAGELFF.

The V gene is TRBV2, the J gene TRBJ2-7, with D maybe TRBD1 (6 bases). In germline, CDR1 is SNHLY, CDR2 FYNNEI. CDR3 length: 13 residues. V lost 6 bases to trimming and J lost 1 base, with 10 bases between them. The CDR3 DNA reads TGTGCCAGCAGGGACAGCCGTTCCTACGAGCAGTACTTC. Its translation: CASRDSRSYEQYF.

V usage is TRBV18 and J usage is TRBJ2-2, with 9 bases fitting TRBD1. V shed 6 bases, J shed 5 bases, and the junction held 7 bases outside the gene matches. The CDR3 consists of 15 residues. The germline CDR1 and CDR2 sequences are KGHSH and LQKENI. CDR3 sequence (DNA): TGTGCCAGCTCCCCGGGGACAGGGAGGACCGGGGAGCTGTTTTTT. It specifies CASSPGTGRTGELFF.

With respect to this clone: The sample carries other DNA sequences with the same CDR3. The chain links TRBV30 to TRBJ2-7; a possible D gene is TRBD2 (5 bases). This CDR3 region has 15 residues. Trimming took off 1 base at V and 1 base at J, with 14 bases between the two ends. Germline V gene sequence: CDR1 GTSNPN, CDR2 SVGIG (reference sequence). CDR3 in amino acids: CAWSGWGGGSYEQYF. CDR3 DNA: TGTGCCTGGAGTGGGTGGGGTGGCGGGTCCTACGAGCAGTACTTC. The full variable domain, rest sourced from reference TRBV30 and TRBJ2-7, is SQTIHQWPATLVQPVGSPLSLECTVEGTSNPNLYWYRQAAGRGLQLLFYSVGIGQISSEVPQNLSASRPQDRQFILSSKKLLLSDSGFYLCAWSGWGGGSYEQYFGPGTRLTVT.

The CDR3 DNA is TGTGCCAGCTCACCTGACAGGGGATCTGTGGCTTTCTTT. Amino acids: CASSPDRGSVAFF. The J gene is TRBJ1-1, the V gene TRBV18; 8 bases are a match to TRBD1. From germline, CDR1 is KGHSH and CDR2 LQKENI. V was pared by 3 bases and J by 11 bases, with 8 bases of the junction left unmatched. The length of the CDR3 is 13 residues.

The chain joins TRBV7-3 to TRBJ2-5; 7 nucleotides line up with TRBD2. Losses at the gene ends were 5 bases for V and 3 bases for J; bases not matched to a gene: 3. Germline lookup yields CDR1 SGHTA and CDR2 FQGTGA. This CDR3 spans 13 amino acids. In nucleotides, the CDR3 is TGTGCCAGCAGCACCCTAGCGGAAGAGACCCAGTACTTC. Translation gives CASSTLAEETQYF.

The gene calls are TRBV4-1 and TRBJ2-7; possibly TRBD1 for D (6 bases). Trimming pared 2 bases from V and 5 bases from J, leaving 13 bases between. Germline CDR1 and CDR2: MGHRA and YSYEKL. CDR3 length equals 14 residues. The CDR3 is CASSQRGSWDEQYF. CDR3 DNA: TGCGCCAGCAGCCAAAGGGGGTCTTGGGACGAGCAGTACTTC.

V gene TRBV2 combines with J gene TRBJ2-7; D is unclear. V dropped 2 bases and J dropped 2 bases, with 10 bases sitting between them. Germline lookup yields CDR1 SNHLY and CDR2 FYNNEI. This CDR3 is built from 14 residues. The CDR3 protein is CASSESNRAYEQYF. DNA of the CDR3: TGTGCCAGCAGTGAAAGCAACAGAGCCTACGAGCAGTACTTC. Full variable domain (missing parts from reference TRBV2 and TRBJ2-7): EPEVTQTPSHQVTQMGQEVILRCVPISNHLYFYWYRQILGQKVEFLVSFYNNEISEKSEIFDDQFSVERPDGSNFTLKIRSTKLEDSAMYFCASSESNRAYEQYFGPGTRLTVT.

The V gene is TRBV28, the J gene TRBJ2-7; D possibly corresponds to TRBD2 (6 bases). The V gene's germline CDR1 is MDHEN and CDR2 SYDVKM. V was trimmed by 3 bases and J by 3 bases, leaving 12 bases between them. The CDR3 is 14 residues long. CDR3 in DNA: TGTGCCAGCAGTTTGTGGGTGGACTACTACGAGCAGTACTTC. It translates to CASSLWVDYYEQYF.

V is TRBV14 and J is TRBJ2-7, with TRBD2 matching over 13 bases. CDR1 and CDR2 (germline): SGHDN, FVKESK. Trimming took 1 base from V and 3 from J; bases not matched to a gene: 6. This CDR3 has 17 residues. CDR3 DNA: TGTGCCAGCAGCCAAGTACCGGGACTAGCGGGGTTCTACGAGCAGTACTTC. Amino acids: CASSQVPGLAGFYEQYF.

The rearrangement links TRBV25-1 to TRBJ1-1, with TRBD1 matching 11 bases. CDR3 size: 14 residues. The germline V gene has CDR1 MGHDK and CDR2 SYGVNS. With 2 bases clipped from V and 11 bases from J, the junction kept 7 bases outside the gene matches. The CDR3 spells CASSEIQWDRGAFF. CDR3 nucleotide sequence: TGTGCCAGCAGTGAAATACAATGGGACAGGGGGGCTTTCTTT.